Reported below is one T cell receptor beta chain. Trimming shortened V by 4 bases and J by 0 bases, and 17 bases separated the two germline ends. The germline gives CDR1 SGHKS, CDR2 YYEKEE (reference sequence). The length of the CDR3 is 17 residues. The data are from a study of blood T cell repertoires in COVID-19. The wider study: The United States, Italy and Spain supplied acute and convalescent COVID-19 samples. PBMCs, B-cell-depleted T cells, or T cells were the source of the cDNA or gDNA that made up the material.

Per the authors' pipeline: For nucleated cells, counts were estimated from reference gene primer amplification. Produced via immunoSEQ multiplex PCR; TCRdb's table is partial and in-frame only. V, J and clone size derive from that table, while D and trimming were established from the DNA sequence. The sample has about 50,000 clones, more than 70% seen once; the top ten hold less than 2.5%. The TCR was taken from a woman aged 55-69 years with acute or convalescent COVID-19. The sample consisted of peripheral blood. The chain carries TRBV5-5 and TRBJ2-1; tentative D call: TRBD2 (5 bases). CDR3 DNA: TGTGCCAGCAGCCGTAGGGCGGGTCCGAGCTCCTACAATGAGCAGTTCTTC. Translating gives CASSRRAGPSSYNEQFF.